The T cell receptor (beta chain) under discussion was sequenced for a study of multiple sclerosis patients with progressive multifocal leukoencephalopathy. Findings and limits, study-wide: Before and during natalizumab, the clones expanded at PML already existed. Preferential TRBV-TRBJ pairings or common gene usage were not detected at PML.

Comment on this clone: Its antigen is unknown.

Regarding time point: before natalizumab initiation. Generated by immunoSEQ multiplex PCR, the TCRdb table keeps only in-frame clones and is missing some. The data show around 28,000 clones, more than 75% seen once. Trimming stripped 6 bases from V and 8 bases from J, with 8 bases between. The CDR3 contains 11 residues. CDR1 and CDR2 from the germline V gene are MNHEY and SVGAGI. The V gene is TRBV6-5, the J gene TRBJ2-1; D gene unclear. This clonotype was obtained from a human donor with multiple sclerosis. The sample consisted of PBMCs. The CDR3 here is CASSSNHEQFF. The DNA for the CDR3 is TGTGCCAGCAGCTCAAACCATGAGCAGTTCTTC.